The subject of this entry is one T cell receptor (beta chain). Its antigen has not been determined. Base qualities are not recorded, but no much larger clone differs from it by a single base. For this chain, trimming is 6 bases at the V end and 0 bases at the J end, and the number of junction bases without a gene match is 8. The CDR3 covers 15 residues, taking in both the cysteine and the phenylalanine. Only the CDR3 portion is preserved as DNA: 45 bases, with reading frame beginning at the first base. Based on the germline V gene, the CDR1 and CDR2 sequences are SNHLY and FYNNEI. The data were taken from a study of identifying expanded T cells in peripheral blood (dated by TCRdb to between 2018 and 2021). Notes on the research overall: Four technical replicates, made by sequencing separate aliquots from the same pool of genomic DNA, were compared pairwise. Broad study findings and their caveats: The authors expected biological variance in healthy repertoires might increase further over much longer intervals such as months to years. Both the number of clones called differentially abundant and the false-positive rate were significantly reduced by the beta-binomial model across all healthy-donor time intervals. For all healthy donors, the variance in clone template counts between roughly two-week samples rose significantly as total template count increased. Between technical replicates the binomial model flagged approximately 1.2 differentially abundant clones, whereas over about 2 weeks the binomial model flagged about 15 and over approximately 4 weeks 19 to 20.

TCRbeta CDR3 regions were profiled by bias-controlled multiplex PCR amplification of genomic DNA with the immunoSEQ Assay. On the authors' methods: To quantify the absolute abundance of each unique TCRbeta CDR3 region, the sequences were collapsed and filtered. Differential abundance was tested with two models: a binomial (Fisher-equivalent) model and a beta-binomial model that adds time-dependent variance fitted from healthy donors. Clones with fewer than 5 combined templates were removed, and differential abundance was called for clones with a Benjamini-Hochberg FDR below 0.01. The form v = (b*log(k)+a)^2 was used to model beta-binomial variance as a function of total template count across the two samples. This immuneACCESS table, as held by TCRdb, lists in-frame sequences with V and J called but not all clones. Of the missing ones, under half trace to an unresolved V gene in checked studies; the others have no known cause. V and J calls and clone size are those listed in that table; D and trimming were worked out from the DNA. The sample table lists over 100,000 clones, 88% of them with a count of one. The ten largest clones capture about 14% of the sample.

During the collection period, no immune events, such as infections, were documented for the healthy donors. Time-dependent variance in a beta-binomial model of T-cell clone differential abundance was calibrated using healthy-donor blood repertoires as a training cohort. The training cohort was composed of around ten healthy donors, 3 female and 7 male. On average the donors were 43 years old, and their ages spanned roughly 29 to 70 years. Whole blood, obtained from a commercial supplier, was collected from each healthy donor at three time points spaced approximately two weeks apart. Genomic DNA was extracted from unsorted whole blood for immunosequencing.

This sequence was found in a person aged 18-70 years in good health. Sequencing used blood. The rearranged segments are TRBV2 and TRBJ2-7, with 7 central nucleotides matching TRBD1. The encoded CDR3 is CASRLRDSDSYEQYF. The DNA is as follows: TGTGCCAGCAGACTCCGGGACAGCGACTCCTACGAGCAGTACTTC.